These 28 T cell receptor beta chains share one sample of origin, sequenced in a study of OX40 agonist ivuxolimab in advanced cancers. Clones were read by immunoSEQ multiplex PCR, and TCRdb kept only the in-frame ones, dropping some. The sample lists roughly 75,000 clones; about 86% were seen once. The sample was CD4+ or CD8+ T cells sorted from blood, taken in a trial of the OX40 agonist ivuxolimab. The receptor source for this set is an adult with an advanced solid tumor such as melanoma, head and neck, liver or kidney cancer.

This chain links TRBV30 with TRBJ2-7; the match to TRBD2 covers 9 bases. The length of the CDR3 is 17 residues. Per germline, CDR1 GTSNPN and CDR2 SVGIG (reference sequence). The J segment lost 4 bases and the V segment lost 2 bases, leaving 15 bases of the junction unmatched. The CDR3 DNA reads TGTGCCTGGAGTTCGGCGAGGGTGGCGGGGGGGGCTTACGAGCAGTACTTC. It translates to CAWSSARVAGGAYEQYF. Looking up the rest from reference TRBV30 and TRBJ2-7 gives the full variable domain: SQTIHQWPATLVQPVGSPLSLECTVEGTSNPNLYWYRQAAGRGLQLLFYSVGIGQISSEVPQNLSASRPQDRQFILSSKKLLLSDSGFYLCAWSSARVAGGAYEQYFGPGTRLTVT.

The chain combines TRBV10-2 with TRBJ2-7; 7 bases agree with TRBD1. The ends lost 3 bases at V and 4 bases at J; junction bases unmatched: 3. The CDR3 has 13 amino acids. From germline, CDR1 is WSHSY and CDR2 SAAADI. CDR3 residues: CASSDAGGYEQYF. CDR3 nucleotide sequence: TGCGCCAGCAGTGACGCAGGGGGTTACGAGCAGTACTTC.

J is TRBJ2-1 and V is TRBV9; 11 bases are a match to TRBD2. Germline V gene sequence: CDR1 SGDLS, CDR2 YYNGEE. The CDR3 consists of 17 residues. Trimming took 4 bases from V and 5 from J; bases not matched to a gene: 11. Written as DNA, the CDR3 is TGTGCCAGCAGCCCGCGACTAGCGGGGAGCGGTAACAATGAGCAGTTCTTC. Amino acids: CASSPRLAGSGNNEQFF.

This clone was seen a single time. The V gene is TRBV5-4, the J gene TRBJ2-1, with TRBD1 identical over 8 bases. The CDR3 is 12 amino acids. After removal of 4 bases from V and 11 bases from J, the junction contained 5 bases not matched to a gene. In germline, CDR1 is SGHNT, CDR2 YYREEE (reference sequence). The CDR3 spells CASSLDRGKQFF. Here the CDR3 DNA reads TGTGCCAGCAGCCTAGACAGGGGTAAGCAGTTCTTC.

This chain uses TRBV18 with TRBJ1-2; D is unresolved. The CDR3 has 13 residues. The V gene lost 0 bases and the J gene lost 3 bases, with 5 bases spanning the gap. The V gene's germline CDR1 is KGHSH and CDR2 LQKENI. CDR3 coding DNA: TGTGCCAGCTCACCACCTAGGCACTATGGCTACACCTTC. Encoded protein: CASSPPRHYGYTF.

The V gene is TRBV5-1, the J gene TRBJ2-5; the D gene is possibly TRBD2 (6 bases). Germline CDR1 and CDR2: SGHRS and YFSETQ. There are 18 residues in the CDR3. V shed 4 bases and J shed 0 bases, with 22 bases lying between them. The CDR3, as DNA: TGCGCCAGCAGCCATAGGCCATTCGGCGGGGCCAACCAAGAGACCCAGTACTTC. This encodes CASSHRPFGGANQETQYF.

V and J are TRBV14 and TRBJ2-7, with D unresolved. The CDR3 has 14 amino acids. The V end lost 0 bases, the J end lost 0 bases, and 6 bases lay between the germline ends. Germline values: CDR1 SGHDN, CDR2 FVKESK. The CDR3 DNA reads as TGTGCCAGCAGCCAAGATGAAGGCTCCTACGAGCAGTACTTC. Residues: CASSQDEGSYEQYF.

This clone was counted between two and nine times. CDR3 amino acids: CASSSRILQGNGYTF. In DNA, the CDR3 is TGTGCCAGCAGCTCACGGATCCTTCAGGGGAATGGCTACACCTTC. The chain uses TRBV11-2 and TRBJ1-2; tentative D call: TRBD1 (6 bases). The CDR3 extends over 15 amino acids. CDR1 and CDR2 (germline): SGHAT, FQNNGV. V was trimmed by 4 bases and J by 6 bases, leaving 18 bases between them.

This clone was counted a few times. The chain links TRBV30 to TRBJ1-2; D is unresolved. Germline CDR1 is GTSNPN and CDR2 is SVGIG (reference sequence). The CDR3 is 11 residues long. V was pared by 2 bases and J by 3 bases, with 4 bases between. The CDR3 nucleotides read TGTGCCTGGAGTTGGGACTATGGCTACACCTTC. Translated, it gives CAWSWDYGYTF.

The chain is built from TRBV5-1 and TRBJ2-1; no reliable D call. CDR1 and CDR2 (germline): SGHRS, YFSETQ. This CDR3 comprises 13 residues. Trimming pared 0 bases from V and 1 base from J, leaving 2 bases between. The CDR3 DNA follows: TGCGCCAGCAGCTTGGAATCCTACAATGAGCAGTTCTTC. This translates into CASSLESYNEQFF.

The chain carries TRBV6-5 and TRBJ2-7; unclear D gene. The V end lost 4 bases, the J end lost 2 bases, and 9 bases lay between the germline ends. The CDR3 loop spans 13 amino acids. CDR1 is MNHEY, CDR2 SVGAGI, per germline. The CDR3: CASSSTVAYEQYF. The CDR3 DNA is TGTGCCAGCAGTTCGACCGTTGCCTACGAGCAGTACTTC.

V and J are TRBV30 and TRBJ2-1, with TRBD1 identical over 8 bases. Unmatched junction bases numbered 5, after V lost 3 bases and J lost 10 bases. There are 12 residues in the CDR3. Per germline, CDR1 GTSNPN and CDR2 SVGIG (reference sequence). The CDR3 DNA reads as TGTGCCTGGAGAGGACAGGGCGGCGAGCAGTTCTTC. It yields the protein CAWRGQGGEQFF.

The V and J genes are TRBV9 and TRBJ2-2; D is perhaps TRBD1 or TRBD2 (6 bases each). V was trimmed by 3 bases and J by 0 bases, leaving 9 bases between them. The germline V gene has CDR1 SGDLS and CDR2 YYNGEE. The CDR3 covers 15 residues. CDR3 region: CASSGGGSNTGELFF. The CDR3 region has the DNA TGTGCCAGCAGCGGAGGGGGGTCGAACACCGGGGAGCTGTTTTTT.

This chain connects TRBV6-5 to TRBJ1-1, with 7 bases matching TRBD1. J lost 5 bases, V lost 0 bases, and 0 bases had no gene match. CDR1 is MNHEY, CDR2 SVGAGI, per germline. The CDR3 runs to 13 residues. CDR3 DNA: TGTGCCAGCAGTTACTCGACAGGGACTGAAGCTTTCTTT. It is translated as CASSYSTGTEAFF.

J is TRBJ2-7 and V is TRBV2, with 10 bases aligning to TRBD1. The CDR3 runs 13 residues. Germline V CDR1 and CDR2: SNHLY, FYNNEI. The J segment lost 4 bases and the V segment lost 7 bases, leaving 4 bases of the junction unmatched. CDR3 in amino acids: CASNGQGGYEQYF. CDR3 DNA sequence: TGTGCCAGCAATGGACAGGGGGGGTACGAGCAGTACTTC.

CDR3 loop: CASSWGGSYEQYF. The CDR3 coding sequence is TGTGCCAGCAGCTGGGGTGGGTCCTACGAGCAGTACTTC. This chain links TRBV5-4 with TRBJ2-7; D is unclear. The CDR3 runs to 13 residues. Trimming cost V 3 bases and J 1 base, with 8 bases left between them. Germline V gene lookup returns CDR1 SGHNT and CDR2 YYREEE (reference sequence).

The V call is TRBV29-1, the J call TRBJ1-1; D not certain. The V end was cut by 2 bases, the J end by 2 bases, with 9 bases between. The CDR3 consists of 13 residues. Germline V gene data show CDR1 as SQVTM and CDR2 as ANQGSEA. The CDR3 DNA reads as TGCAGCGTTGAAAGGCGGTACAACACTGAAGCTTTCTTT. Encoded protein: CSVERRYNTEAFF.

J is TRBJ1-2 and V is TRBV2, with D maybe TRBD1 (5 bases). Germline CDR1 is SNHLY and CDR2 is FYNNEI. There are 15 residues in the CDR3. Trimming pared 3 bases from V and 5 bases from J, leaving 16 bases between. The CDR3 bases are TGTGCCAGCAGTGATTGGGACCTGTGGGGGTATGGCTACACCTTC. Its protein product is CASSDWDLWGYGYTF.

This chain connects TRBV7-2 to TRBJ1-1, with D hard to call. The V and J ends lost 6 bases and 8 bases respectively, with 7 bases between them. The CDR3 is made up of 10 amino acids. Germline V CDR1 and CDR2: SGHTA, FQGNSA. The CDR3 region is CASRFAEAFF. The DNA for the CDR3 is TGTGCCAGCAGATTCGCCGAAGCTTTCTTT. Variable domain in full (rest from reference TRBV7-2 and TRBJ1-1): GAGVSQSPSNKVTEKGKDVELRCDPISGHTALYWYRQSLGQGLEFLIYFQGNSAPDKSGLPSDRFSAERTGGSVSTLTIQRTQQEDSAVYLCASRFAEAFFGQGTRLTVV.

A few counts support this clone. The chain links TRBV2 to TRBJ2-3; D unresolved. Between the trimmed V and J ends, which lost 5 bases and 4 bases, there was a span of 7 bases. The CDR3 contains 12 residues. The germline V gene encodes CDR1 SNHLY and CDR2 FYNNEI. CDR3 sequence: CASSLISDTQYF. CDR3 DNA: TGTGCCAGCAGTTTGATTTCAGATACGCAGTATTTT.

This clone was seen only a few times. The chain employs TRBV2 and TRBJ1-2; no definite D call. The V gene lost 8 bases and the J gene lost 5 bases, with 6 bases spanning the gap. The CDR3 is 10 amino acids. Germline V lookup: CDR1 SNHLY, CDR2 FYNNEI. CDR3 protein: CASAQYGYTF. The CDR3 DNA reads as TGTGCCAGCGCACAGTATGGCTACACCTTC.

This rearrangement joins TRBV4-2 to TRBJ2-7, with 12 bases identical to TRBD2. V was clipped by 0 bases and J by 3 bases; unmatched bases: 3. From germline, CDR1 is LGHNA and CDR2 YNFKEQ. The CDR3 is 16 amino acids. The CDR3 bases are TGTGCCAGCAGCCAAGAGGTGACTAGCGGGAGCTACGAGCAGTACTTC. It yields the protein CASSQEVTSGSYEQYF.

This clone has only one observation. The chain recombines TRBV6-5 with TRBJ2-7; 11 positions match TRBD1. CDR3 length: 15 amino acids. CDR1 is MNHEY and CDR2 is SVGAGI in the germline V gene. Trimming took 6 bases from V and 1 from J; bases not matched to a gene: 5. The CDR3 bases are TGTGCCAGCAGCCGGGACAGGGGGGCGTCCTACGAGCAGTACTTC. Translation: CASSRDRGASYEQYF.

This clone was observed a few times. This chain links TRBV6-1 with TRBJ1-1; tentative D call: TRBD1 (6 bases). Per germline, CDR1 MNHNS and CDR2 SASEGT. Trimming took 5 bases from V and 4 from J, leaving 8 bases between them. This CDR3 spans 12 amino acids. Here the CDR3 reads CASSFRGTEAFF. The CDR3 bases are TGTGCCAGCAGTTTCAGGGGCACTGAAGCTTTCTTT.

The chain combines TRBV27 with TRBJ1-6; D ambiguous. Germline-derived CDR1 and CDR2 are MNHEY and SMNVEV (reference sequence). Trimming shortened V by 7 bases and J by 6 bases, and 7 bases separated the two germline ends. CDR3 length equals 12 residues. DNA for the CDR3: TGTGCCAGCATGGATGGTAATTCACCCCTCCACTTT. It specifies CASMDGNSPLHF.

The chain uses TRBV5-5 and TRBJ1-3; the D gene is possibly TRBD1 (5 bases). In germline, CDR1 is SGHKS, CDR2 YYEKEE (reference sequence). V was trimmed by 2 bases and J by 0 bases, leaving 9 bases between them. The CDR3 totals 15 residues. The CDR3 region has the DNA TGTGCCAGCAGCTTTACAGGAGCCTCTGGAAACACCATATATTTT. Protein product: CASSFTGASGNTIYF. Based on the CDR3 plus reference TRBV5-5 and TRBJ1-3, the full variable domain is DAGVTQSPTHLIKTRGQQVTLRCSPISGHKSVSWYQQVLGQGPQFIFQYYEKEERGRGNFPDRFSARQFPNYSSELNVNALLLGDSALYLCASSFTGASGNTIYFGEGSWLTVV.

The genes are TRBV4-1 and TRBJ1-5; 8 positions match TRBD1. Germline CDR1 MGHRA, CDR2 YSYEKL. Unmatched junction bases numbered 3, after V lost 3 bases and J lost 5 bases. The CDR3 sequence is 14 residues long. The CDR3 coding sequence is TGCGCCAGCAGCCATCCAGGGGGCTATCAGCCCCAGCATTTT. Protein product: CASSHPGGYQPQHF.

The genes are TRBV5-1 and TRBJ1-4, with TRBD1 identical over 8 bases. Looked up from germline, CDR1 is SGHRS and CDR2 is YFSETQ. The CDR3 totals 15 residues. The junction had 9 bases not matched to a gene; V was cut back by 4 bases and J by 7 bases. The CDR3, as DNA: TGCGCCAGCAGCCCCCGCGGACAGGGTTCTGAAAAACTGTTTTTT. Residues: CASSPRGQGSEKLFF.